The 8 T cell receptor beta chains below were found in one sample sequenced in a study of blood T cell repertoires in COVID-19. Clones were sequenced by immunoSEQ multiplex PCR, and TCRdb holds only the in-frame ones, with some missing. The sample holds some 59,000 clones, roughly 80% seen once. The sequencing input was peripheral blood. These receptors all stem from a man older than 75 with active or convalescent COVID-19.

Sample share makes this clone medium-sized. The rearrangement uses TRBV12-3 or TRBV12-4 and TRBJ1-1; 7 bases map to TRBD1. CDR3 size: 13 residues. In DNA, the CDR3 is TGTGCAAGACCCCGACAGGGTAAAACTGAAGCTTTCTTT. This codes for CARPRQGKTEAFF.

This clone was detected only a few times. The chain joins TRBV28 to TRBJ2-7; tentatively, D is TRBD1 (7 bases). CDR1 and CDR2 from the germline V gene are MDHEN and SYDVKM. The CDR3 is 14 amino acids. Trimming took off 7 bases at V and 2 bases at J, with 15 bases between the two ends. CDR3 in amino acids: CASNAGGQAYEQYF. The CDR3 DNA reads as TGTGCCAGCAACGCAGGGGGGCAGGCCTACGAGCAGTACTTC.

This clone appeared once. V and J are TRBV16 and TRBJ1-1; 8 nucleotides match TRBD1. This CDR3 comprises 17 residues. Germline V CDR1 and CDR2: KGHSY, FQNENV. V lost 4 bases to trimming and J lost 2 bases; unmatched junction nucleotides: 12. CDR3 DNA: TGTGCCAGCAGCCCCGCTTTAGGGGGGACAGGAAACACTGAAGCTTTCTTT. Its protein product is CASSPALGGTGNTEAFF. The full variable domain, rest sourced from reference TRBV16 and TRBJ1-1, is GEEVAQTPKHLVRGEGQKAKLYCAPIKGHSYVFWYQQVLKNEFKFLISFQNENVFDETGMPKERFSAKCLPNSPCSLEIQATKLEDSAVYFCASSPALGGTGNTEAFFGQGTRLTVV.

The V and J genes are TRBV5-6 and TRBJ1-4, with 8 bases lining up with TRBD1. The CDR3 is 16 amino acids. Trimming removed 2 bases from V and 10 bases from J; junction bases left unmatched: 13. In germline, CDR1 is SGHDT, CDR2 YYEEEE. DNA of the CDR3: TGTGCCAGCAGCTTCTTCCGGACAGGGAAAACGGGAAAACTGTTTTTT. Protein product: CASSFFRTGKTGKLFF.

This clone occurred once. The chain recombines TRBV25-1 with TRBJ1-2; 9 positions match TRBD1. The ends lost 6 bases at V and 7 bases at J; junction bases unmatched: 9. This CDR3 is built from 14 residues. The germline V gene has CDR1 MGHDK and CDR2 SYGVNS. The CDR3, as DNA: TGTGCCAGCAGGACAGGGGGGGCTTTCGTTGGCTACACCTTC. It specifies CASRTGGAFVGYTF.

V and J are TRBV6-5 and TRBJ2-3, with TRBD1 as a possible D gene (6 bases). Germline lookup yields CDR1 MNHEY and CDR2 SVGAGI. This CDR3 has 15 amino acids. V shed 6 bases and J shed 3 bases, with 16 bases lying between them. This chain's CDR3 is CASSKQQGETDTQYF. Written as DNA, the CDR3 is TGTGCCAGCAGCAAACAACAGGGTGAAACAGATACGCAGTATTTT.

The chain employs TRBV7-8 and TRBJ1-1; D is unclear. With 1 base removed from V and 8 bases from J, the gap between germline ends came to 17 bases. The germline gives CDR1 SGHVS, CDR2 FQNEAQ. The CDR3 has 15 residues. CDR3 nucleotides: TGTGCCAGCAGCTTAGTTCTCGGGTGGGTTTCCGAAGCTTTCTTT. Translated: CASSLVLGWVSEAFF.

J is TRBJ2-7 and V is TRBV7-3, with a tentative D call TRBD1 (5 bases). This CDR3 region has 16 residues. V was cut by 5 bases and J by 4 bases, with 21 bases left in between. From germline, CDR1 is SGHTA and CDR2 FQGTGA. The CDR3: CASSILGASDLYEQYF. In nucleotides, the CDR3 is TGTGCCAGCAGCATCCTTGGGGCCTCAGACCTTTACGAGCAGTACTTC.